These 5 T cell receptor beta chains share one sample of origin, sequenced in a study of CD8+CD57+ T cells in acquired aplastic anemia. Genomic DNA templated the TCR beta VDJ and CDR3 profiling. TCRdb re-called the reads through MiXCR, storing one row per CDR3 protein. Found here are just over 400,000 distinct CDR3 sequences, about 70% of them singletons; the top ten hold 4%. Sequencing used sorted CD4+, CD8+, or CD8+CD57+ T cells (not recorded which) from PBMCs. Every receptor here comes from a human donor in good health, serving as a control.

V is TRBV5-6 and J is TRBJ2-7, with D perhaps TRBD1 or TRBD2 (5 bases each). Trimming removed 0 bases at V and 3 bases at J, with 7 bases between. The germline V gene has CDR1 SGHDT and CDR2 YYEEEE. The CDR3 has 13 residues. The CDR3 bases are TGTGCCAGCAGCTTGGGAGGGGTCTACGAGCAGTACTTC. This codes for CASSLGGVYEQYF.

A single count supports this clonotype. One end of the junction does not line up with germline, which may come from a read error. The J gene is TRBJ2-1, the V gene TRBV29-1; D ambiguous. The germline V gene encodes CDR1 SQVTM and CDR2 ANQGSEA. The CDR3 contains 12 residues. The CDR3 reads CSARLSHNEKFF. The CDR3 bases are TGCAGCGCACGTCTTAGCCACAATGAGAAGTTCTTC.

The chain joins TRBV7-2 to TRBJ1-6; TRBD1 agrees at 7 bases. With 2 bases clipped from V and 16 bases from J, the junction kept 17 bases outside the gene matches. The CDR3 loop spans 16 amino acids. Germline CDR1 reads SGHTA; CDR2 reads FQGNSA. This CDR3 is CASSLQSRGIAFSLHF. CDR3 nucleotides: TGTGCCAGCAGCTTACAAAGCAGGGGGATAGCATTCAGTCTCCACTTT. The complete variable domain, with remaining parts taken from reference TRBV7-2 and TRBJ1-6, reads GAGVSQSPSNKVTEKGKDVELRCDPISGHTALYWYRQSLGQGLEFLIYFQGNSAPDKSGLPSDRFSAERTGGSVSTLTIQRTQQEDSAVYLCASSLQSRGIAFSLHFGNGTRLTVT.

The CDR3 DNA sequence: TGTGCCAGCACTTCCCGGACAGGGTACAATGAGCAGTTCTTC. This codes for CASTSRTGYNEQFF. The chain is built from TRBV12-3 or TRBV12-4 and TRBJ2-1; 8 nucleotides align to TRBD1. CDR3 length: 14 amino acids. Trimming removed 7 bases from V and 4 bases from J; junction bases left unmatched: 6.

On this clonotype: At one end, the junction sequence differs from germline, possibly due to a read error. The chain has TRBV10-2 and TRBJ2-7; TRBD2 is a possible D gene (6 bases). Germline V gene data show CDR1 as WSHSY and CDR2 as SAAADI. The CDR3 length is 14 residues. CDR3 sequence: CASSDPTRGNEPYF. In DNA form, the CDR3 reads TGCGCCAGCAGTGACCCAACGCGGGGCAACGAACCGTACTTT.